The rows below give T cell receptor beta chains drawn from one sample of a study of cytomegalovirus exposure and HLA in healthy donors. Here immunoSEQ multiplex PCR was the method, and the copy in TCRdb shows in-frame clones only, minus some. The data contain some 150,000 clones, roughly four fifths of them seen just once; the ten biggest clones take up under 2%. Sequenced input: PBMCs. The origin of the receptors is a woman in her thirties or forties in good health and CMV-seronegative. Both conserved end residues are part of each CDR3. The D gene is left open where the match is weak. Only part of the rows carry a size: once, few, many, or a class if the clone is expanded.

once	TRBV5-1	TRBJ1-4	TRBD1	TGCGCCAGCAGCTTCCGGACAGGGGGCGTCACTAATGAAAAACTGTTTTTT	CASSFRTGGVTNEKLFF
NA	TRBV7-2	TRBJ1-2	TRBD1	TGTGCCAGCAGCCCCTCGGACAGGGAGACCGGCTACACCTTC	CASSPSDRETGYTF
few	TRBV18	TRBJ1-2	NA	TGTGCCAGCTCACCGGGGCCCGTGGGTTATGGCTACACCTTC	CASSPGPVGYGYTF
once	TRBV5-8	TRBJ2-3	TRBD2	TGTGCCACTAACTACGGGAGGGCCGTTTCAAATACGCAGTATTTT	CATNYGRAVSNTQYF
NA	TRBV7-6	TRBJ1-2	NA	TGTGCCAGCAGTCTGGAGCAGGGAGGCTATGGCTACACCTTC	CASSLEQGGYGYTF
NA	TRBV6-5	TRBJ2-1	TRBD2	TGTGCCAGCACGGGACTAGCGGGAAGACATGAGCAGTTCTTC	CASTGLAGRHEQFF
NA	TRBV4-3	TRBJ2-7	TRBD2	TGCGCCAGCAGCCAAGAGCTAGCGGGAGTACCCTACGAGCAGTACTTC	CASSQELAGVPYEQYF
NA	TRBV4-3	TRBJ2-2	NA	TGCGCCAGCAGCCAAGATCCGGCAGGGGTCTTCAGGGAGCTGTTTTTT	CASSQDPAGVFRELFF
once	TRBV5-4	TRBJ2-7	TRBD2	TGTGCCAGCAGCTTGTCGGCGGGAGGGCTACGCGAGCAGTACTTC	CASSLSAGGLREQYF
NA	TRBV7-9	TRBJ1-4	NA	TGTGCCAGCAGCCCCCAGGGGGAAAAACTGTTTTTT	CASSPQGEKLFF
NA	TRBV5-6	TRBJ1-2	TRBD1	TGTGCCAGCAGCCTGGACAGGGGGCTTGGCGGCTACACCTTC	CASSLDRGLGGYTF
NA	TRBV11-2	TRBJ2-2	NA	TGTGCCAGCAGCAACCAATACAGCGGGGAGCTGTTTTTT	CASSNQYSGELFF